The source of this TCR beta chain is a study of beta chain features in type 1 diabetes. Sequencing targeted expressed TCRB transcripts, as all isolated RNA had been reverse transcribed. Clones were read by immunoSEQ multiplex PCR, and TCRdb kept only the in-frame ones, dropping some. The repertoire holds fewer than 650,000 clones, with about a sixth as singletons. Of note for this clone: The antigen is not known.

Study outcomes and limitations: With patients and controls alike, PCR might favor shorter templates to an equal degree. The naive, central memory and Treg TCRB repertoires looked more alike in patients than they did in healthy donors.

The source material was naive CD4+ T cells from blood. The TCR was taken from a man between 18 and 29 years old in good health.

The CDR3 is CASSPQVGTEAFF. CDR3 DNA sequence: TGTGCCAGCTCACCCCAGGTTGGGACTGAAGCTTTCTTT. The chain combines TRBV18 with TRBJ1-1; no firm D call. V shed 3 bases and J shed 5 bases, with 10 bases lying between them. CDR3 size: 13 residues. Germline CDR1 and CDR2: KGHSH and LQKENI. The whole variable domain, filled in from reference TRBV18 and TRBJ1-1, reads NAGVMQNPRHLVRRRGQEARLRCSPMKGHSHVYWYRQLPEEGLKFMVYLQKENIIDESGMPKERFSAEFPKEGPSILRIQQVVRGDSAAYFCASSPQVGTEAFFGQGTRLTVV.